This entry concerns a single T cell receptor (beta chain). Its antigen is as yet unknown. Time point of the sample: naive CD8 control sorted from an acute-time-point sample. Only in-frame clones appear in the TCRdb table, and some are missing; sequencing was by immunoSEQ multiplex PCR. The profile shows about 38,000 clones, approximately 87% of them singletons. The CDR3 spans 14 residues. Germline V lookup: CDR1 LNHNV, CDR2 YYDKDF (reference sequence). Trimming removed 0 bases at V and 4 bases at J, with 9 bases between. This specimen comes from a study of CD8 T cells in acute hepatitis C reinfection. General study results and limits: Regardless of outcome, thirteen public clonotypes appeared, one using V04-02/J02-02.

The chain joins TRBV15 to TRBJ1-2; no clear D gene. The TCR originated in a man between 25 and 39 years old with chronic hepatitis C. The sequenced sample consisted of naive CD8+ T cells from PBMCs. CDR3: CATSREGAGYGYTF. The DNA for the CDR3 is TGTGCCACCAGCAGAGAAGGCGCAGGCTATGGCTACACCTTC.